The 6 T cell receptor beta chains below all came from one sample that was sequenced in a study of T cell responses to AZD1222 COVID-19 vaccine. Sequencing was performed with immunoSEQ multiplex PCR; in TCRdb, only in-frame clones are kept and a portion is missing. The data contain around 200,000 clones, 88% of them seen just once; the ten biggest clones take up about 0.53%. Sequencing used peripheral blood, obtained on day 0 of AZD1222 vaccination. Receptor source: an adult in good health.

The sample holds a few counts of this clone. The chain couples TRBV5-1 to TRBJ1-2; TRBD1 aligns across 7 bases. Germline-derived CDR1 and CDR2 are SGHRS and YFSETQ. The CDR3 sequence is 14 residues long. V shed 1 base and J 4 bases; nucleotides not matched to a gene: 4. As DNA, the CDR3 is TGCGCCAGCAGCTTGACAGGGGAGGGCTATGGCTACACCTTC. It translates to CASSLTGEGYGYTF. The whole variable domain, remainder taken from reference TRBV5-1 and TRBJ1-2, is KAGVTQTPRYLIKTRGQQVTLSCSPISGHRSVSWYQQTPGQGLQFLFEYFSETQRNKGNFPGRFSGRQFSNSRSEMNVSTLELGDSALYLCASSLTGEGYGYTFGSGTRLTVV.

The chain joins TRBV6-5 to TRBJ1-1; perhaps TRBD1 as D (5 bases). The CDR3 extends over 14 amino acids. CDR1 and CDR2 from the germline V gene are MNHEY and SVGAGI. Trimming pared 6 bases from V and 1 base from J, leaving 12 bases between. CDR3 sequence: CASRDGTANTEAFF. CDR3 DNA: TGTGCCAGCAGAGACGGGACGGCGAACACTGAAGCTTTCTTT.

This clone showed up just a few times. V usage is TRBV28 and J usage is TRBJ2-7; 9 bases align to TRBD1. The CDR3 loop spans 15 amino acids. V dropped 4 bases and J dropped 2; count of bases not matched to a gene: 6. Germline V lookup: CDR1 MDHEN, CDR2 SYDVKM. Here the CDR3 DNA reads TGTGCCAGCAGTTCCCCCGGGACAGGGACCTACGAGCAGTACTTC. It translates to CASSSPGTGTYEQYF.

The gene calls are TRBV7-9 and TRBJ2-3; D not resolved. The CDR3 runs 14 residues. Germline-derived CDR1 and CDR2 are SEHNR and FQNEAQ (reference sequence). Trimming left V 1 base short and J 2 bases short, with 7 bases between. The CDR3 loop reads CASSLDSATDTQYF. CDR3 bases: TGTGCCAGCAGCTTAGATTCGGCCACAGATACGCAGTATTTT.

The rearrangement uses TRBV9 and TRBJ1-4, with no clear D. This CDR3 is built from 16 residues. In germline, CDR1 is SGDLS, CDR2 YYNGEE. Trimming removed 2 bases from V and 0 bases from J, with 11 bases in between. The CDR3 sequence is CASSVGTPATNEKLFF. CDR3 DNA: TGTGCCAGCAGCGTTGGTACCCCCGCAACTAATGAAAAACTGTTTTTT.

Concerning this clone: The germline gene is not matched at one end of the junction; a read error may be the cause. V and J are TRBV7-3 and TRBJ1-1; no definite D call. The CDR3 length is 17 residues. Germline V gives CDR1 SGHTA, CDR2 FQGTGA. The chain's CDR3 is CASSLSLAEFLNTEAFF. The CDR3 DNA follows: TGTGCCAGCAGCTTAAGTTTGGCGGAATTCCTGAATACTGAAGCTTTCTTT.